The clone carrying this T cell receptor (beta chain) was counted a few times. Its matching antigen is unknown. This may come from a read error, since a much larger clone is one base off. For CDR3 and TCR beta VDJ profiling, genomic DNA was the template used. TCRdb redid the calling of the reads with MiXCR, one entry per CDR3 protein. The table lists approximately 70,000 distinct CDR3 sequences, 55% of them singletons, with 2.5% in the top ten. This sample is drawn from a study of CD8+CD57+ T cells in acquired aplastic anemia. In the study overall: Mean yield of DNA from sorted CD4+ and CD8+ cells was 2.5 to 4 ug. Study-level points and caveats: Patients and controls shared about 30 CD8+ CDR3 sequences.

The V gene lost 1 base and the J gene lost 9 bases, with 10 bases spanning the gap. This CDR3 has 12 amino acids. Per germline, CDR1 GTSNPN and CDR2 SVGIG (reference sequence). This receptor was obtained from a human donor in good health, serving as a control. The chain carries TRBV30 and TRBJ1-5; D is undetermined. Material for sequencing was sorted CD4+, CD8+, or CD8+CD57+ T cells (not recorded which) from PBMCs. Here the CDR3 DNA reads TGTGCCTGGAGTGCCTTGGAACGGCCCCAGCATTTT. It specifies CAWSALERPQHF.